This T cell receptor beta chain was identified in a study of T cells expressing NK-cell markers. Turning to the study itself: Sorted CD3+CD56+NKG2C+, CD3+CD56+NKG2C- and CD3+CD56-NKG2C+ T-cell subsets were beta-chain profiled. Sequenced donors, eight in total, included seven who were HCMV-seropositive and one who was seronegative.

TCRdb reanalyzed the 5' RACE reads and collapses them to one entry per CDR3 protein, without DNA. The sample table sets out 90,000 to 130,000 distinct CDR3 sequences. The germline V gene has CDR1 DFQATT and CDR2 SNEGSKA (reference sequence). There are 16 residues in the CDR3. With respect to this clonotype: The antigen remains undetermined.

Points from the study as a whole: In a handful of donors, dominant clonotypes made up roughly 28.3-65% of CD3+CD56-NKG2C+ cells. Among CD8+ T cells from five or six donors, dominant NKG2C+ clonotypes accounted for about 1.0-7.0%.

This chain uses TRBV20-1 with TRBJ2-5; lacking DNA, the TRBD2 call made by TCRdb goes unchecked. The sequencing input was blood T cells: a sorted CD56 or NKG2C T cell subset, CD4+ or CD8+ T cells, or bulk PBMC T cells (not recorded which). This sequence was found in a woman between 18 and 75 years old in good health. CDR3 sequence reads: CSASSAGGRVVETQYF.